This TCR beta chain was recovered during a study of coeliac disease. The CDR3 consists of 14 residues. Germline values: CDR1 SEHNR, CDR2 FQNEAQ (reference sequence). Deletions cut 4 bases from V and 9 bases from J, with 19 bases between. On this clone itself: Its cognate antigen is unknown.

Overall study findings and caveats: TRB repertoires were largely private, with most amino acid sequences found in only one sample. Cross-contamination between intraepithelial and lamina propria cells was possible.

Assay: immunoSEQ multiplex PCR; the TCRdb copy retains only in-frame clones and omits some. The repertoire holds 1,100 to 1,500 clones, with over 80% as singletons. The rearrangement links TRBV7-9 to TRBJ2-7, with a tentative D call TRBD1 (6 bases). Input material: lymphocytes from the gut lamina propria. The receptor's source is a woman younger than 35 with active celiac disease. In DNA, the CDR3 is TGTGCCAGCAGCTGGGACACCTTGAAGGCCGCGCAGTACTTC. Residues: CASSWDTLKAAQYF.